This record concerns one T cell receptor (beta chain) sequence. Its specificity is unknown. The CDR3 length is 16 residues. The germline V gene encodes CDR1 SQVTM and CDR2 ANQGSEA. This record belongs to a study of CD8+CD57+ T cells in acquired aplastic anemia. Study-level results: A significant difference in CD8+ Simpson's diversity between patients and controls was not found.

The template for TCR beta VDJ and CDR3 sequence profiling was genomic DNA. TCRdb passed the reads through MiXCR, listing each CDR3 protein once. The sample has some 150,000 distinct CDR3 sequences; 71% are singletons. Patients sequenced had flow cytometry evidence of CD8+CD57+ cell expansion. The chain combines TRBV29-1 with TRBJ2-5; the match to TRBD1 covers 9 bases. The DNA end lines up better with TRBJ2-7; the J call may be wrong. The sample taken for sequencing was sorted CD4+, CD8+, or CD8+CD57+ T cells (not recorded which) from PBMCs. The receptor was derived from a human donor with aplastic anemia. DNA of the CDR3: TGCAGCGTTGAAGAGGGGCGGACAGGGGCTTCCTACGAGCAGTACTTC. Translating gives CSVEEGRTGASYEQYF.